The 3 T cell receptor beta chains presented below share a single source sample, sequenced in a study of T cell responses to AZD1222 COVID-19 vaccine. TCRdb's table, derived via immunoSEQ multiplex PCR, lists solely in-frame clones and lacks some. The data hold fewer than 120,000 clones, with approximately 94% observed a single time. This sample comprised peripheral blood, obtained 28 days after the second AZD1222 dose. These receptors originate from an adult who received the AZD1222 COVID-19 vaccine.

This chain uses TRBV2 with TRBJ1-5; D is undetermined. In germline, CDR1 is SNHLY, CDR2 FYNNEI. Trimming removed 1 base at V and 0 bases at J, with 10 bases between. The length of the CDR3 is 16 residues. The CDR3 DNA follows: TGTGCCAGCAGTGAAGTAGTTAACTATAGCAATCAGCCCCAGCATTTT. Its translation: CASSEVVNYSNQPQHF. The variable domain in full, with the rest retrieved from reference TRBV2 and TRBJ1-5, is EPEVTQTPSHQVTQMGQEVILRCVPISNHLYFYWYRQILGQKVEFLVSFYNNEISEKSEIFDDQFSVERPDGSNFTLKIRSTKLEDSAMYFCASSEVVNYSNQPQHFGDGTRLSIL.

The rearrangement links TRBV19 to TRBJ2-1; the match to TRBD2 covers 8 bases. J was trimmed by 8 bases and V by 3 bases; bases with no gene match: 9. CDR3 length equals 15 residues. Germline lookup yields CDR1 LNHDA and CDR2 SQIVND (reference sequence). As DNA, the CDR3 is TGTGCCAGTAGTATTTTGGCTAGCGGGTGGGATGAGCAGTTCTTC. Its protein is CASSILASGWDEQFF.

V gene TRBV7-9 combines with J gene TRBJ2-5, with TRBD1 matching 7 bases. V shed 5 bases and J 3 bases; nucleotides not matched to a gene: 6. The CDR3 runs to 14 residues. The germline CDR1 and CDR2 sequences are SEHNR and FQNEAQ (reference sequence). The CDR3 sequence: CASSMNDREETQYF. For the CDR3, the DNA is TGTGCCAGCAGCATGAACGACAGGGAAGAGACCCAGTACTTC.